The text below deals with one T cell receptor (beta chain). These data come from a study of cytomegalovirus exposure and HLA in healthy donors. A multiplex PCR was run with 60 Vbeta primers and 13 Jbeta primers. TCRdb's copy holds only in-frame clones and misses some; the assay was immunoSEQ multiplex PCR. The sample records about 200,000 clones, approximately 80% being singletons. This CDR3 contains 15 residues. Trimming removed 4 bases at V and 3 bases at J, with 15 bases between. Germline V gene lookup returns CDR1 LGHNA and CDR2 YNFKEQ. The sample comprised PBMCs. The receptor's source is a man under 40 in good health and CMV-seronegative. This chain uses TRBV4-2 with TRBJ1-2; D unclear. For the CDR3, the DNA is TGTGCCAGCAGCCCTCGGGGAGGGCTGGACTATGGCTACACCTTC. It specifies CASSPRGGLDYGYTF.